Each of the 21 T cell receptor beta chains below was sequenced from the same sample in a study of cytomegalovirus exposure and HLA in healthy donors. In the PCR, 60 Vbeta and 13 Jbeta primers were used. Generated by immunoSEQ multiplex PCR, the TCRdb table keeps only in-frame clones and is missing some. The sample lists some 80,000 clones, around 79% occurring once. Sequences were obtained from PBMCs. Receptors originate from a man between 35 and 55 years old in good health and CMV-seronegative.

V is TRBV19 and J is TRBJ2-3; 13 nucleotides agree with TRBD2. The CDR3 sequence is 17 residues long. Germline V lookup: CDR1 LNHDA, CDR2 SQIVND (reference sequence). Trimming removed 4 bases from V and 3 bases from J; junction bases left unmatched: 7. The CDR3 loop is CASSTRKGLAGTDTQYF. As DNA, the CDR3 is TGTGCCAGTAGTACCCGAAAGGGACTAGCGGGGACAGATACGCAGTATTTT.

The genes are TRBV29-1 and TRBJ2-1; TRBD2 agrees at 12 bases. Germline V lookup: CDR1 SQVTM, CDR2 ANQGSEA. The CDR3 totals 17 residues. With V trimmed by 3 bases and J by 8 bases, 14 bases remained unmatched. The CDR3 is CSVDGLAGPSPVDEQFF. The DNA for the CDR3 is TGCAGCGTTGATGGACTAGCGGGACCTTCCCCGGTGGATGAGCAGTTCTTC.

CDR3 coding DNA: TGTGCCAGCCGAACTAGCTCAAACACCGGGGAGCTGTTTTTT. It translates to CASRTSSNTGELFF. V usage is TRBV11-2 and J usage is TRBJ2-2, with D possibly being TRBD2 (6 bases). The CDR3 has 14 amino acids. Per the germline V gene, CDR1 is SGHAT and CDR2 is FQNNGV. The V gene lost 8 bases and the J gene lost 2 bases, with 12 bases spanning the gap.

This sequence joins TRBV6-1 and TRBJ2-1, with D tentatively TRBD2 (7 bases). Germline V gives CDR1 MNHNS, CDR2 SASEGT. Trimming took off 6 bases at V and 2 bases at J, with 14 bases between the two ends. The CDR3 length is 15 residues. This CDR3 is CASRGGGGPYNEQFF. The CDR3 DNA is TGTGCCAGCAGGGGGGGAGGGGGTCCCTACAATGAGCAGTTCTTC.

V gene TRBV6-1 combines with J gene TRBJ1-1, with TRBD1 as a possible D gene (6 bases). This CDR3 is 14 amino acids long. Trimming removed 2 bases from V and 2 bases from J, with 9 bases in between. Germline lookup yields CDR1 MNHNS and CDR2 SASEGT. The CDR3 DNA is TGTGCCAGCAGTGAACCAGGGGCCAACACTGAAGCTTTCTTT. Translated: CASSEPGANTEAFF.

V and J are TRBV25-1 and TRBJ2-3, with 11 bases identical to TRBD2. Trimming cost V 5 bases and J 2 bases; bases outside gene matches: 6. Per germline, CDR1 MGHDK and CDR2 SYGVNS. This CDR3 spans 16 amino acids. The CDR3 sequence is CASSNHSGRATDTQYF. The CDR3 DNA is TGTGCCAGCAGTAACCATAGCGGGAGGGCCACAGATACGCAGTATTTT.

This chain's CDR3 is CASSEVRTGSGYTF. The CDR3 bases are TGTGCCAGCAGTGAAGTTCGGACAGGGTCTGGCTACACCTTC. The chain carries TRBV2 and TRBJ1-2; 8 nucleotides align to TRBD1. After removal of 1 base from V and 7 bases from J, the junction contained 5 bases not matched to a gene. CDR3 length equals 14 residues. Germline CDR1 is SNHLY and CDR2 is FYNNEI.

CDR3 nucleotides: TGTGCCAGCAGCACCCCGGGGACAGGGAAAGGGACCCAGTACTTC. Translation: CASSTPGTGKGTQYF. The chain has TRBV7-9 and TRBJ2-5; 9 bases map to TRBD1. CDR1 and CDR2 from the germline V gene are SEHNR and FQNEAQ (reference sequence). This CDR3 spans 15 amino acids. V lost 5 bases, J lost 7 bases, and 11 bases stayed unmatched.

Comment on this clone: This same CDR3 is encoded by further DNA sequences in the sample. The genes are TRBV4-1 and TRBJ2-3, with unresolved D. V lost 2 bases to trimming and J lost 6 bases, with 9 bases between them. The CDR3 spans 13 residues. CDR1 MGHRA and CDR2 YSYEKL come from the germline V gene. The CDR3 sequence is CASSQIIFDTQYF. The CDR3 DNA sequence: TGCGCCAGCAGCCAAATAATATTTGATACGCAGTATTTT.

This chain connects TRBV19 to TRBJ1-4, with TRBD1 identical over 9 bases. J lost 7 bases, V lost 7 bases, and 7 bases had no gene match. There are 14 residues in the CDR3. Germline V CDR1 and CDR2: LNHDA, SQIVND (reference sequence). The CDR3 loop is CASTLGQGREKLFF. CDR3 in DNA: TGTGCCAGTACCCTGGGACAGGGACGTGAAAAACTGTTTTTT. The complete variable domain, with remaining parts taken from reference TRBV19 and TRBJ1-4, reads DGGITQSPKYLFRKEGQNVTLSCEQNLNHDAMYWYRQDPGQGLRLIYYSQIVNDFQKGDIAEGYSVSREKKESFPLTVTSAQKNPTAFYLCASTLGQGREKLFFGSGTQLSVL.

CDR3 DNA sequence: TGTGCCAGCAGGGACATCCAAGAGACCCAGTACTTC. This gives the protein CASRDIQETQYF. The chain combines TRBV27 with TRBJ2-5; possible D gene TRBD1, 5 bases. The CDR3 spans 12 residues. Deletions cut 6 bases from V and 1 base from J, with 6 bases between. Germline-derived CDR1 and CDR2 are MNHEY and SMNVEV (reference sequence).

The chain uses TRBV28 and TRBJ2-7, with D perhaps matching TRBD1 (6 bases). The CDR3 extends over 16 amino acids. Deletions cut 1 base from V and 2 bases from J, with 15 bases between. Germline CDR1 reads MDHEN; CDR2 reads SYDVKM. The CDR3 spells CASSLSQGPLPYEQYF. The CDR3 nucleotides read TGTGCCAGCAGTTTATCCCAGGGGCCTCTCCCCTACGAGCAGTACTTC.

The chain combines TRBV28 with TRBJ1-3; 9 nucleotides agree with TRBD1. CDR1 and CDR2 from the germline V gene are MDHEN and SYDVKM. The length of the CDR3 is 24 residues. Trimming at V came to 3 bases and at J to 0 bases, leaving 27 bases not matched to a gene. DNA for the CDR3: TGTGCCAGCAGTTTGTTCCAGTACCGAGCCGGGACAGGGAGATCGTCCCTCTCTGGAAACACCATATATTTT. This translates into CASSLFQYRAGTGRSSLSGNTIYF.

The chain has TRBV5-1 and TRBJ2-3; the match to TRBD2 covers 11 bases. The germline gives CDR1 SGHRS, CDR2 YFSETQ. With V trimmed by 7 bases and J by 1 base, 11 bases remained unmatched. The CDR3 consists of 17 residues. DNA of the CDR3: TGCGCCAGCCGGACTAGCGGGTCCCTGGGGGGCACAGATACGCAGTATTTT. Its protein product is CASRTSGSLGGTDTQYF.

The J gene is TRBJ1-5, the V gene TRBV30, with TRBD1 matching 7 bases. The length of the CDR3 is 15 residues. V dropped 5 bases and J dropped 4; count of bases not matched to a gene: 11. Germline loops: CDR1 GTSNPN, CDR2 SVGIG (reference sequence). CDR3 bases: TGTGCCTGGTCACGACAGGGAGCCCTTAATCAGCCCCAGCATTTT. It encodes CAWSRQGALNQPQHF.

The gene calls are TRBV27 and TRBJ2-7, with 10 bases fitting TRBD2. The germline V gene has CDR1 MNHEY and CDR2 SMNVEV (reference sequence). The CDR3 runs 15 residues. With V trimmed by 4 bases and J by 2 bases, 5 bases remained unmatched. The CDR3 sequence is CASSSGTSETYEQYF. In nucleotides, the CDR3 is TGTGCCAGCAGTTCCGGGACTAGCGAAACCTACGAGCAGTACTTC.

This chain links TRBV6-4 with TRBJ1-2, with a weak D call TRBD1 (6 bases). The CDR3 is 14 amino acids. The V end lost 6 bases, the J end lost 5 bases, and 16 bases lay between the germline ends. Germline V gene sequence: CDR1 MRHNA, CDR2 SNTAGT. CDR3 bases: TGTGCCAGCAGGGCAGGGGTGGGGCCATATGGCTACACCTTC. Protein: CASRAGVGPYGYTF.

V usage is TRBV19 and J usage is TRBJ2-2, with D unclear. The ends were cut back, 3 bases at V and 8 bases at J, with 13 bases in the middle. The CDR3 has 14 amino acids. The germline CDR1 and CDR2 sequences are LNHDA and SQIVND (reference sequence). The CDR3 region is CASSISSGRGELFF. The CDR3 DNA is TGTGCCAGTAGTATCTCTTCCGGTCGTGGGGAGCTGTTTTTT.

This clone showed up just a few times. The CDR3 reads CASNGREWYETQYF. The CDR3 nucleotides are TGTGCCAGCAATGGGCGGGAGTGGTACGAGACCCAGTACTTC. The chain has TRBV7-9 and TRBJ2-5; the match to TRBD2 covers 7 bases. CDR1 SEHNR and CDR2 FQNEAQ come from the germline V gene (reference sequence). The CDR3 is 14 residues long. Germline trimming cut 7 bases from V and 5 bases from J; bases unmatched to any gene: 10.

The J gene is TRBJ2-3, the V gene TRBV2, with a weak D call TRBD1 (6 bases). Germline V gene lookup returns CDR1 SNHLY and CDR2 FYNNEI. Trimming took off 5 bases at V and 9 bases at J, with 15 bases between the two ends. The CDR3 loop spans 13 amino acids. The CDR3 is CASSRSGATTQYF. The CDR3 nucleotides read TGTGCCAGCAGTCGCTCAGGGGCTACAACGCAGTATTTT.

The chain carries TRBV5-1 and TRBJ1-2, with TRBD1 as a possible D gene (6 bases). Looked up from germline, CDR1 is SGHRS and CDR2 is YFSETQ. V was shortened by 3 bases and J by 5 bases, with 20 bases between the two germline ends. This CDR3 is 16 amino acids long. This CDR3 reads CASSSGGGRSSYGYTF. CDR3 coding DNA: TGCGCCAGCAGCTCGGGTGGGGGCAGGAGCTCTTATGGCTACACCTTC.